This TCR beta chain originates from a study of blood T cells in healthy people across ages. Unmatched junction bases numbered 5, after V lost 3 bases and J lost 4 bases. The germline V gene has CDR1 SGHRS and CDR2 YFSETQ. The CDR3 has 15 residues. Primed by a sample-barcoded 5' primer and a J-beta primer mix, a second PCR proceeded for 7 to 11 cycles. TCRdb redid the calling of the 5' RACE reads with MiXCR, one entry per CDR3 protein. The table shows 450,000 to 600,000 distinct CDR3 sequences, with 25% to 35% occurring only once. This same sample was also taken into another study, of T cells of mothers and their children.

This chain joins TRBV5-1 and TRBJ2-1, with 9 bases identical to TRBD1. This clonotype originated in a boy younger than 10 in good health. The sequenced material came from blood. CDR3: CASSWDRVSYNEQFF. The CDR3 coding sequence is TGCGCCAGCAGCTGGGACAGGGTTTCTTACAATGAGCAGTTCTTC.